This T cell receptor beta chain emerged from a study of early T cells in non-severe SARS-CoV-2 infection (dated by TCRdb to the early 2020s). About the study as a whole: TCR sequencing used bulk RNA from unsorted whole blood, so alpha and beta chains could not be paired. The full study reports these points: VDJdb matching was skewed toward anti-spike CD8 responses, so virus-specific expansions were likely underestimated and private and CD4 specificities were missed.

CDR3 length: 14 amino acids, cysteine to phenylalanine. Kept here is only the CDR3 DNA, which spans 42 bases and is read in frame from base 1. Per the germline V gene (reference sequence), SEHNR is the CDR1 and FQNEAQ is the CDR2. V is clipped by 5 bases and J by 5 bases, and the sequence between their germline boundaries is 15 bases long. Comments on this clonotype: No antigen is known for it. No quality values exist for individual bases; no much larger clone is one base distant.

The study was a case-control design nested within a healthcare worker cohort in London, UK, with weekly nasopharyngeal swab PCR tests and blood sampling. Healthcare workers were recruited during the week of the UK lockdown, between 23 and 31 March 2020, and followed weekly for up to 16 weeks. The library was prepared using 5' RACE. The sequencer was a NextSeq 500. In the TCR library protocol, unique molecular identifiers were attached to individual cDNA molecules to correct for PCR bias and sequencing error. Both TCR alpha and beta chains were sequenced, and tight co-correlation was observed between alpha and beta sequence abundances in each sample. The original pipeline was this. V gene, J gene and CDR3 annotation of TCR sequences was performed with Decombinator V4. TCRs were defined as expanded if a significant change between any two time points was detected under a Poisson model with p below 0.0001. TCR abundances were normalised to the total number of TCRs sequenced per sample and expressed as counts per million. TRAV1-2 paired with TRAJ12, TRAJ20 or TRAJ33 defined MAIT TCRs, while TRAV10 paired with TRAJ18 defined iNKT TCRs. VDJdb, accessed on 1 November 2021, was searched for TCRs annotated for CMV, EBV and SARS-CoV-2, and TCRs annotated for more than one antigen were excluded. In-frame beta chains were kept once TCRdb had trimmed the public reads at Q25 with fastp and called clones with MiXCR. Entries that share a CDR3 protein sequence are merged under the most common genes and DNA. TCRdb, not the original authors, processed these V and J calls. The sample records 80,000 to 95,000 distinct CDR3 sequences, roughly an eighth of which are singletons. Around 1.5% of the sample goes to the ten largest clones.

The sequence was collected from an adult who was a healthcare worker with PCR-confirmed SARS-CoV-2 infection or an uninfected control (not recorded which). The rearranged segments are TRBV7-9 and TRBJ2-5, with the D gene call left open. Material for sequencing was whole blood. The nucleotide sequence reads as follows: TGTGCCAGCAGCCCACGATTGCCTCCCGAGACCCAGTACTTC. Its amino acids are CASSPRLPPETQYF. This CDR3, with the reference TRBV7-9 and TRBJ2-5 proteins standing in past its ends, gives the full variable domain DTGVSQNPRHKITKRGQNVTFRCDPISEHNRLYWYRQTLGQGPEFLTYFQNEAQLEKSRLLSDRFSAERPKGSFSTLEIQRTEQGDSAMYLCASSPRLPPETQYFGPGTRLLVL.